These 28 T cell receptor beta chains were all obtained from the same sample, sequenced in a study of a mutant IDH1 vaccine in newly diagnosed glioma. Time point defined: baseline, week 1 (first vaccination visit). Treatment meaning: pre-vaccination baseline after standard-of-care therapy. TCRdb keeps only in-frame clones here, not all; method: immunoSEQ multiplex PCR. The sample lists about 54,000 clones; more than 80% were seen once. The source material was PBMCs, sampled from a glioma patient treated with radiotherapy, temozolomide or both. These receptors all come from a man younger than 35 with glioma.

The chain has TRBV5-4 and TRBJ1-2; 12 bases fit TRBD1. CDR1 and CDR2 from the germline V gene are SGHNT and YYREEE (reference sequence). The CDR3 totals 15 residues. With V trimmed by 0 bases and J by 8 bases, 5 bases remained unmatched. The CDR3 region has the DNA TGTGCCAGCAGCTTGGGGGGACAGGGGGCGCGGGGCTACACCTTC. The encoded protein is CASSLGGQGARGYTF.

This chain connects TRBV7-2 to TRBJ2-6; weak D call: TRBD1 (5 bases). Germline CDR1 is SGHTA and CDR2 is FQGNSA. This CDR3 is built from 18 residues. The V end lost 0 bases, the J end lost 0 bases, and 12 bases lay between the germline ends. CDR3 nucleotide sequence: TGTGCCAGCAGCTTAGCGACAGCCCCCCTCTCTGGGGCCAACGTCCTGACTTTC. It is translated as CASSLATAPLSGANVLTF.

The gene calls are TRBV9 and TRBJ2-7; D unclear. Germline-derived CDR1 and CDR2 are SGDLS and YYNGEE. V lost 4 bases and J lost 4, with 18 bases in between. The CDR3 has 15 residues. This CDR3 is CASSPHPVDGYEQYF. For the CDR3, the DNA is TGTGCCAGCAGCCCCCACCCCGTCGACGGGTACGAGCAGTACTTC.

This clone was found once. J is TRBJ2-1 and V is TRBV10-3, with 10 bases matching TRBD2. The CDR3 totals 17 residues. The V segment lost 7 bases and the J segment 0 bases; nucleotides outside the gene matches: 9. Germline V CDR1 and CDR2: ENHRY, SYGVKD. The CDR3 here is CAIKGGSGGSSYNEQFF. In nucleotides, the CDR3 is TGTGCCATCAAGGGAGGTAGCGGGGGGAGCTCCTACAATGAGCAGTTCTTC.

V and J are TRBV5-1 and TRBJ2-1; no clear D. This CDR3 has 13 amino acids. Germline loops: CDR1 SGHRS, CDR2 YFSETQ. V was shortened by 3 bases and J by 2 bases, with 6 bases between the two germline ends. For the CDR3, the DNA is TGCGCCAGCAGCTGGAGAACCTACAATGAGCAGTTCTTC. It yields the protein CASSWRTYNEQFF. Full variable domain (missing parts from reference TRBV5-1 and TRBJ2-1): KAGVTQTPRYLIKTRGQQVTLSCSPISGHRSVSWYQQTPGQGLQFLFEYFSETQRNKGNFPGRFSGRQFSNSRSEMNVSTLELGDSALYLCASSWRTYNEQFFGPGTRLTVL.

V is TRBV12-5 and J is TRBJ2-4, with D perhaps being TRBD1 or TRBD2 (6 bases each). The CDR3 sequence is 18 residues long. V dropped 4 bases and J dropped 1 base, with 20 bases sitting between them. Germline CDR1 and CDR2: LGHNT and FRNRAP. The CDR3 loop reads CASGSDTGKEGAKNIQYF. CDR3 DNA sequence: TGTGCTAGTGGTTCGGATACAGGGAAGGAGGGGGCCAAAAACATTCAGTACTTC.

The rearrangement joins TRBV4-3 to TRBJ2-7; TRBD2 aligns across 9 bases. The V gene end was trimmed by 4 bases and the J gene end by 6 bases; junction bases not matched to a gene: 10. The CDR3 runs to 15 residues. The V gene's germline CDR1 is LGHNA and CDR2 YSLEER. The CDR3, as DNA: TGCGCCAGCAGCCCCCGGACTAGCGAGCCCCTCGAGCAGTACTTC. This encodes CASSPRTSEPLEQYF.

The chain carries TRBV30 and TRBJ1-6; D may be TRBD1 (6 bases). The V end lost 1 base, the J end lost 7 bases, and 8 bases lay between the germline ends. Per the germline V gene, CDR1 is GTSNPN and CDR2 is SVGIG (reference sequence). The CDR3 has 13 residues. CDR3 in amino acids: CAWSEDSNSPLHF. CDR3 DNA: TGTGCCTGGAGTGAGGACAGCAATTCACCCCTCCACTTT. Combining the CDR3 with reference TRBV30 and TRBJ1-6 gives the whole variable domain SQTIHQWPATLVQPVGSPLSLECTVEGTSNPNLYWYRQAAGRGLQLLFYSVGIGQISSEVPQNLSASRPQDRQFILSSKKLLLSDSGFYLCAWSEDSNSPLHFGNGTRLTVT.

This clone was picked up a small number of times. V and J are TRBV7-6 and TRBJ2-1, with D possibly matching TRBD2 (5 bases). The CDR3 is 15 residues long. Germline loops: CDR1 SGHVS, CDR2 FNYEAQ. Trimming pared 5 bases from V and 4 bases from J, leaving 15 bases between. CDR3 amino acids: CASSITSAAYNEQFF. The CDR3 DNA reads TGTGCCAGCAGCATCACTAGTGCGGCTTACAATGAGCAGTTCTTC. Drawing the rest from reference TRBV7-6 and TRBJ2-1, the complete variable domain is GAGVSQSPRYKVTKRGQDVALRCDPISGHVSLYWYRQALGQGPEFLTYFNYEAQQDKSGLPNDRFSAERPEGSISTLTIQRTEQRDSAMYRCASSITSAAYNEQFFGPGTRLTVL.

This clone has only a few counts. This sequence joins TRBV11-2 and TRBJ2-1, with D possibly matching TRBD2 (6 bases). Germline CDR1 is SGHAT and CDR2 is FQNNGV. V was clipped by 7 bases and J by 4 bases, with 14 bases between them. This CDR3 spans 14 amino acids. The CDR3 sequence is CASTPSGGYNEQFF. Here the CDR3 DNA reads TGTGCCAGCACCCCCTCCGGGGGTTACAATGAGCAGTTCTTC.

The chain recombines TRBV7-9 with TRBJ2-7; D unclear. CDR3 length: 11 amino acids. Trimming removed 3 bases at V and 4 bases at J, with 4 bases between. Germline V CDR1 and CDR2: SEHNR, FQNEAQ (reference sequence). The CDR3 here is CASSFLYEQYF. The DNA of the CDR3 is TGTGCCAGCAGCTTTCTTTACGAGCAGTACTTC.

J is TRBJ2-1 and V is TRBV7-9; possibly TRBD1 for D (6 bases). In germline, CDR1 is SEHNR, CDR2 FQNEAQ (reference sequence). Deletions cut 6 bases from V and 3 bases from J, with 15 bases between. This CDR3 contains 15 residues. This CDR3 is CASRLTGTNYNEQFF. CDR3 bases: TGTGCCAGCAGGTTAACAGGGACCAACTACAATGAGCAGTTCTTC.

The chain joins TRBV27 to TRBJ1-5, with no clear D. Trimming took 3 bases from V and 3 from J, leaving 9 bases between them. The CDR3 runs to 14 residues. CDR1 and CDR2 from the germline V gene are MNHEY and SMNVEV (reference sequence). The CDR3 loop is CASSLIGNNQPQHF. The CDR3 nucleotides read TGTGCCAGCAGTTTGATAGGGAACAATCAGCCCCAGCATTTT.

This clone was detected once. This CDR3 reads CASSNAGTFEAFF. CDR3 nucleotides: TGTGCCAGCAGTAACGCCGGTACATTTGAAGCTTTCTTT. The chain uses TRBV2 and TRBJ1-1, with D uncertain. Germline V lookup: CDR1 SNHLY, CDR2 FYNNEI. Between the trimmed V and J ends, which lost 5 bases and 7 bases, there was a span of 14 bases. The CDR3 spans 13 residues. The complete variable domain, with remaining parts taken from reference TRBV2 and TRBJ1-1, reads EPEVTQTPSHQVTQMGQEVILRCVPISNHLYFYWYRQILGQKVEFLVSFYNNEISEKSEIFDDQFSVERPDGSNFTLKIRSTKLEDSAMYFCASSNAGTFEAFFGQGTRLTVV.

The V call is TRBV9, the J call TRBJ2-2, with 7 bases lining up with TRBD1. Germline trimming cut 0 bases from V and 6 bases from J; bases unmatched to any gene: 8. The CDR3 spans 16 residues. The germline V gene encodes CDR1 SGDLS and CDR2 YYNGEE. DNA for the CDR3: TGTGCCAGCAGCGTAGTGGACAGGTCGAGAGCCGGGGAGCTGTTTTTT. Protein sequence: CASSVVDRSRAGELFF.

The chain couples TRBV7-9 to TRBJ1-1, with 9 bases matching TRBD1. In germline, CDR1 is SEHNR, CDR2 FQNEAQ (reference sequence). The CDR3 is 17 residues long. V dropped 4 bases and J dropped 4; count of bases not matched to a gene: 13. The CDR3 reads CASSSNRGLKGTTEAFF. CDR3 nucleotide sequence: TGTGCCAGCAGCTCAAACAGGGGGCTAAAGGGGACCACTGAAGCTTTCTTT. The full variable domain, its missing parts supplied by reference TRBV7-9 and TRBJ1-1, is DTGVSQNPRHKITKRGQNVTFRCDPISEHNRLYWYRQTLGQGPEFLTYFQNEAQLEKSRLLSDRFSAERPKGSFSTLEIQRTEQGDSAMYLCASSSNRGLKGTTEAFFGQGTRLTVV.

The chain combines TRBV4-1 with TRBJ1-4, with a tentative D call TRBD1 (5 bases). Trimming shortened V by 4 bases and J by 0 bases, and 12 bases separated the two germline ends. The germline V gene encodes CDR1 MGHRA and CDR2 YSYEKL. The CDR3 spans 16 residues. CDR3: CASSPGDRATNEKLFF. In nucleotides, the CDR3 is TGCGCCAGCAGCCCCGGCGACAGAGCAACTAATGAAAAACTGTTTTTT.

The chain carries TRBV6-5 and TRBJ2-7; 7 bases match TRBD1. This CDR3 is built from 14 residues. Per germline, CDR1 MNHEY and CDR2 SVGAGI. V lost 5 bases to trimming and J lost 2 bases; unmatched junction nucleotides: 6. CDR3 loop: CASSTGTAPYEQYF. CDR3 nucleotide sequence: TGTGCCAGCAGTACCGGGACAGCTCCCTACGAGCAGTACTTC.

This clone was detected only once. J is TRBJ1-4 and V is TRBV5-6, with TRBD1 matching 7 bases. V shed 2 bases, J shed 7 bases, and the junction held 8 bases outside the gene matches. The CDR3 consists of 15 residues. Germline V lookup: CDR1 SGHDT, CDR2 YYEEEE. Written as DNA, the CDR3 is TGTGCCAGCAGCTTTTTAGGTCAGGGGGTTGAAAAACTGTTTTTT. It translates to CASSFLGQGVEKLFF.

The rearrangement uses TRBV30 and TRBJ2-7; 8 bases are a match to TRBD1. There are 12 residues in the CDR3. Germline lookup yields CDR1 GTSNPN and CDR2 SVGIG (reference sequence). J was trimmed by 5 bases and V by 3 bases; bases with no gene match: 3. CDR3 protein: CAWRDRANEQYF. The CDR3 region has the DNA TGTGCCTGGAGGGACAGGGCAAACGAGCAGTACTTC.

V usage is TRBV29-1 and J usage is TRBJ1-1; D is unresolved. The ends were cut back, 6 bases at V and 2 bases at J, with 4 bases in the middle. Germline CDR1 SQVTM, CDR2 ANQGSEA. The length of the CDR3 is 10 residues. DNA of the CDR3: TGCAGCGTCGGAAACACTGAAGCTTTCTTT. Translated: CSVGNTEAFF.

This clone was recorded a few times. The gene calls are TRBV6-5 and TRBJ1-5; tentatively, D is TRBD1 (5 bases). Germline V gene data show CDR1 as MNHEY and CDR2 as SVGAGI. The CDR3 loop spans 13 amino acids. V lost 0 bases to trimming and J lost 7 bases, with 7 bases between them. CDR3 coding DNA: TGTGCCAGCAGTTACTCAGGGGCGCAGCCCCAGCATTTT. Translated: CASSYSGAQPQHF.

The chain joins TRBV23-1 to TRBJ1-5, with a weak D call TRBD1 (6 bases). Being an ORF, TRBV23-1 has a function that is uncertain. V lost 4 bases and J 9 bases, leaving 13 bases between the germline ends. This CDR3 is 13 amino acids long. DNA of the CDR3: TGCGCCAGCAGTCTAGGGGGGGAGGGGCCCCAGCATTTT. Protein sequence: CASSLGGEGPQHF.

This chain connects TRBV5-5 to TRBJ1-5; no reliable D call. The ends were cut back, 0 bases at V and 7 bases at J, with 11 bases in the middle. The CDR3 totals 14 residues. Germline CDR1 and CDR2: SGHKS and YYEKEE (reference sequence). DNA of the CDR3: TGTGCCAGCAGCTTGGTGGGAGTCGGACAGCCCCAGCATTTT. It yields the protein CASSLVGVGQPQHF.

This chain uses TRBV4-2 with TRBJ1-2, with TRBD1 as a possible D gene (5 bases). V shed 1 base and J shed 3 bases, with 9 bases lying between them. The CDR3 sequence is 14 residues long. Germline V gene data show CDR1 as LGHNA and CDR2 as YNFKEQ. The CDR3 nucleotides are TGTGCCAGCAGCCAAGGTGGGGGATACTATGGCTACACCTTC. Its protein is CASSQGGGYYGYTF.

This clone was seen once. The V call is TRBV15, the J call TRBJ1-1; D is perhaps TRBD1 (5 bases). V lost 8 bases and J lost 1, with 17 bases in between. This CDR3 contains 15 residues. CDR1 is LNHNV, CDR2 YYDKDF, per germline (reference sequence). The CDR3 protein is CATGGLSLGNTEAFF. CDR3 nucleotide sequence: TGTGCCACCGGGGGTTTAAGTCTCGGGAACACTGAAGCTTTCTTT.

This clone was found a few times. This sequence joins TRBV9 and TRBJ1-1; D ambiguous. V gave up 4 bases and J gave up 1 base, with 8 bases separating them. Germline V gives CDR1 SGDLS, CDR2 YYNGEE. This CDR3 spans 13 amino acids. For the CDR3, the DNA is TGTGCCAGCAGCACTGCACCGAACACTGAAGCTTTCTTT. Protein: CASSTAPNTEAFF.

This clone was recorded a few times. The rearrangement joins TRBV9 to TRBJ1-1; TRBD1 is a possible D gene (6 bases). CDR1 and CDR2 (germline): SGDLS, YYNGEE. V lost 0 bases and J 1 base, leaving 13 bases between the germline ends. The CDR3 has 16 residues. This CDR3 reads CASSVGLEGQNTEAFF. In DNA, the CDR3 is TGTGCCAGCAGCGTAGGACTCGAGGGACAGAACACTGAAGCTTTCTTT.